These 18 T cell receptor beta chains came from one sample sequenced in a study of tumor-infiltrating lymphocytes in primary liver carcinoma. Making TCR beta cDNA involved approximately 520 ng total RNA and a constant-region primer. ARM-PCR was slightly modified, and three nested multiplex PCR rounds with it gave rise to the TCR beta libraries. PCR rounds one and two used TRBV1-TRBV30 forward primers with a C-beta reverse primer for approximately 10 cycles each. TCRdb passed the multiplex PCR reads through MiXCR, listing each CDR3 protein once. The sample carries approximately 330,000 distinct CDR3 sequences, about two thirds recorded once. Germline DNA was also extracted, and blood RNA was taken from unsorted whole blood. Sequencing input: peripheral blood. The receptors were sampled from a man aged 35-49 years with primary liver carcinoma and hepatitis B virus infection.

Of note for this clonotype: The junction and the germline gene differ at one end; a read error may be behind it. DNA of the CDR3: TGCACCAGCAGCTTGTTGGCAGGGTCCCACAATGAGCAGTTCTTC. Protein product: CTSSLLAGSHNEQFF. The chain carries TRBV5-1 and TRBJ2-1; D perhaps matches TRBD1 (5 bases). Germline loops: CDR1 SGHRS, CDR2 YFSETQ. This CDR3 is 15 amino acids long.

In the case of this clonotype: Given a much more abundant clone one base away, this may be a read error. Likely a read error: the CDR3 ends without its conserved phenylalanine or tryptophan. The CDR3 DNA follows: TGCGCCAGCAGCCAAGATCACCTAGCGGTCCACAATGAGCAGTTCTTA. Translating gives CASSQDHLAVHNEQFL. The chain uses TRBV4-3 and TRBJ2-1; 7 bases are shared with TRBD2. The CDR3 loop spans 16 amino acids. V was pared by 0 bases and J by 5 bases, with 7 bases of the junction left unmatched. Per germline, CDR1 LGHNA and CDR2 YSLEER.

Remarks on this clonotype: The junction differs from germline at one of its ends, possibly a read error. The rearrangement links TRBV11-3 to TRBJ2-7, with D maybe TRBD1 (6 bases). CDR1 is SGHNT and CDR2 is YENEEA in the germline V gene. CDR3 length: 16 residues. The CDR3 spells CASSLVGTLSSYEQYF. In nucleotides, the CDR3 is TGTGCCAGTAGCTTAGTTGGGACACTGAGCTCCTACGAGCAGTACTTC.

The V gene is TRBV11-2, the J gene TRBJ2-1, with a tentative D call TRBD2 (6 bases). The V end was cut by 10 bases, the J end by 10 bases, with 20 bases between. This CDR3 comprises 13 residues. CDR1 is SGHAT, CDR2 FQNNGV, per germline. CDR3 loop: CAISVGDSQEQFF. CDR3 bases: TGTGCCATTAGCGTTGGGGACTCACAAGAGCAGTTCTTC. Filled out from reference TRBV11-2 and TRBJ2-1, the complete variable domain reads EAGVAQSPRYKIIEKRQSVAFWCNPISGHATLYWYQQILGQGPKLLIQFQNNGVVDDSQLPKDRFSAERLKGVDSTLKIQPAKLEDSAVYLCAISVGDSQEQFFGPGTRLTVL.

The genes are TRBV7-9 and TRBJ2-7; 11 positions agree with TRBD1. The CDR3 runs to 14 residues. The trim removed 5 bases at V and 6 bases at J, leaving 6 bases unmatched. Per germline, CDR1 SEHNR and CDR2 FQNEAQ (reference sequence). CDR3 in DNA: TGTGCCAGCAGCAACAAGGGGACAGGGGGCGAGCAGTACTTC. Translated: CASSNKGTGGEQYF.

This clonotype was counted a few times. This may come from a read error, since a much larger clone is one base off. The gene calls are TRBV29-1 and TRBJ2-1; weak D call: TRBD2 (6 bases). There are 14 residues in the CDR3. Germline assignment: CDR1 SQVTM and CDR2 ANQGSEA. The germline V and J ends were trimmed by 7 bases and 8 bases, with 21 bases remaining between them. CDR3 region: CSACGNSVSDEQFF. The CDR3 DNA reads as TGCAGCGCCTGCGGGAATTCGGTATCCGATGAGCAGTTCTTC.

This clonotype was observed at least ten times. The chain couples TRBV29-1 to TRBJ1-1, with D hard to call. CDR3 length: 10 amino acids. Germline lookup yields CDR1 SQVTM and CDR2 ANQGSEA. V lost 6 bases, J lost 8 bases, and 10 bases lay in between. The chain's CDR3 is CSVRPPEAFF. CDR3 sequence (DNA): TGCAGCGTGAGACCCCCGGAAGCTTTCTTT.

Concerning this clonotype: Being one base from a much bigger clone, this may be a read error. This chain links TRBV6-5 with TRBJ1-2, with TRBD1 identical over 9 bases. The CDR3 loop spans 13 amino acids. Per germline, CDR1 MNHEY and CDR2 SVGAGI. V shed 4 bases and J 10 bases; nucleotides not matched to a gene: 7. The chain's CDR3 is CASSSEGQGFYTF. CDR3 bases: TGTGCCAGCAGTTCCGAGGGACAGGGATTCTACACCTTC.

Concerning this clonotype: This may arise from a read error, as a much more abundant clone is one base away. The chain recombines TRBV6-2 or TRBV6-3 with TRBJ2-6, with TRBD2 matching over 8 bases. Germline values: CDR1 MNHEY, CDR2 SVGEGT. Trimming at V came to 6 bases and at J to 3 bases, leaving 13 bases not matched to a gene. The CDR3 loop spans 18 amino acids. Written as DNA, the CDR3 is TGTGCCAGCAGCTACCTTTCGTCGGGAGGGATTGGGGCCAACGTCCTGACTTTC. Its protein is CASSYLSSGGIGANVLTF.

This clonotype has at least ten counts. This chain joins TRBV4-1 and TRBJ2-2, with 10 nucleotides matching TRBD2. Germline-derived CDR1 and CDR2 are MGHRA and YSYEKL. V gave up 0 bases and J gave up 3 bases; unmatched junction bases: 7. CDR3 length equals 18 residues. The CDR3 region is CASSQDSGGAWYTGELFF. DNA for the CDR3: TGCGCCAGCAGCCAAGACAGCGGGGGGGCGTGGTACACCGGGGAGCTGTTTTTT.

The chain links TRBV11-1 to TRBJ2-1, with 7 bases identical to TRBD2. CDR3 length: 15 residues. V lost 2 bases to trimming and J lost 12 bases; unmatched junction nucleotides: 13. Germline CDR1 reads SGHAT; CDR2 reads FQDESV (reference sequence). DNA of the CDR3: TGTGCCAGCAGCTTAAGTCTAACGGGAGGATATGGGCAGTTCTTC. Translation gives CASSLSLTGGYGQFF.

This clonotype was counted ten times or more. DNA of the CDR3: TGCAGCGTGACCAAGGAGCGACTAGCGGGCGAGCAGTACTTC. It encodes CSVTKERLAGEQYF. This chain connects TRBV29-1 to TRBJ2-7; the match to TRBD2 covers 10 bases. The V gene end was trimmed by 6 bases and the J gene end by 6 bases; junction bases not matched to a gene: 11. The CDR3 extends over 14 amino acids. Germline assignment: CDR1 SQVTM and CDR2 ANQGSEA.

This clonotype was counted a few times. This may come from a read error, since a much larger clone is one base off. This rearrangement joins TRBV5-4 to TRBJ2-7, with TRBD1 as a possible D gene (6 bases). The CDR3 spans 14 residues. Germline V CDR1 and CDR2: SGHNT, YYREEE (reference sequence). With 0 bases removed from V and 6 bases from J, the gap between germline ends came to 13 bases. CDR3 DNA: TGTGCCAGCAGCTTGGATCCGGGACACCGCGAGCAGTACTTC. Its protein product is CASSLDPGHREQYF.

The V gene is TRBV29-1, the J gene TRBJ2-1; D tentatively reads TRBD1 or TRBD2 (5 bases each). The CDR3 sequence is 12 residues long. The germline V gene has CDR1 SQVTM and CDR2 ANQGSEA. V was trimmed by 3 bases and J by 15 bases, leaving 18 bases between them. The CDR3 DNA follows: TGCAGCGTTGAGAGTGGGACCGGTGGGGTGTTCTTC. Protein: CSVESGTGGVFF.

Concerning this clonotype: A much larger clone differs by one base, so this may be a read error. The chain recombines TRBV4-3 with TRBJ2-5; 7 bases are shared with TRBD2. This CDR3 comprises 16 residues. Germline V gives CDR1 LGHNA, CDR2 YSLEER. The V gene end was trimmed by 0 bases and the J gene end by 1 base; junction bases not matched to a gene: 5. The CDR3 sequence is CASSQEPSGLQETQYF. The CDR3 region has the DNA TGCGCCAGCAGCCAAGAGCCTAGCGGACTCCAAGAGACCCAGTACTTC.

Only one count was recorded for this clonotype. The CDR3: CASRPDVGASGEQYF. The CDR3 coding sequence is TGTGCCAGCAGACCAGATGTGGGGGCATCAGGCGAGCAGTACTTC. The V gene is TRBV11-2, the J gene TRBJ2-7; D perhaps matches TRBD1 (6 bases). CDR3 length: 15 amino acids. V shed 6 bases and J shed 6 bases, with 21 bases lying between them. The germline gives CDR1 SGHAT, CDR2 FQNNGV.

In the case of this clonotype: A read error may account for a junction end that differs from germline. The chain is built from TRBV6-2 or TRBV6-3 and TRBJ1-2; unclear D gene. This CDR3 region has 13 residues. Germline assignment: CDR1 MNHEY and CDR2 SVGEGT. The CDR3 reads CVSSYSTANGYTF. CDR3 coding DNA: TGTGTCAGCAGTTACTCGACGGCTAATGGCTACACCTTC.

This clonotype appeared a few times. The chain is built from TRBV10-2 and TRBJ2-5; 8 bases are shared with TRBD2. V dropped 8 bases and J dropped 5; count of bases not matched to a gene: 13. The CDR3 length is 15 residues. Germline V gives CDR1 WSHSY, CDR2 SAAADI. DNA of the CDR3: TGCGCCAGCTGGCAGCCTAGCGGGCCCACGGAGACCCAGTACTTC. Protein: CASWQPSGPTETQYF.